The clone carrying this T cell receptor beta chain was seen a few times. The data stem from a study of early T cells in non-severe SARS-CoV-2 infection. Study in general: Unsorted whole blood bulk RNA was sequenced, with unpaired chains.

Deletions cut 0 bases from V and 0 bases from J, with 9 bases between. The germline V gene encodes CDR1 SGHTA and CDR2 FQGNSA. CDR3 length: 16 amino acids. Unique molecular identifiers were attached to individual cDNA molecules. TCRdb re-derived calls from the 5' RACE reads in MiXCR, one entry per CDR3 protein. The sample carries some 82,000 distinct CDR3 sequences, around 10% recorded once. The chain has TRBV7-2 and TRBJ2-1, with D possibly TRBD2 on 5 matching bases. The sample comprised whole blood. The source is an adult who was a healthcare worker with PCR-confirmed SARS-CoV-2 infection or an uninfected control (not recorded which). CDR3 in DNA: TGTGCCAGCAGCTTAGCGAAGCGGAGCTCCTACAATGAGCAGTTCTTC. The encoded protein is CASSLAKRSSYNEQFF.